The clone carrying this TCR beta chain came up a few times. The data belong to a study of T-cell reconstitution after alpha-beta-depleted transplantation in children. The ends were cut back, 3 bases at V and 5 bases at J, with 10 bases in the middle. This CDR3 contains 14 residues. CDR1 and CDR2 (germline): MGHDK, SYGVNS. Unique molecular identifiers were incorporated during preparation of the TCRbeta library. Each CDR3 protein gets one entry after TCRdb re-called the PCR reads with MiXCR. Of approximately 390,000 distinct CDR3 sequences in the sample, roughly 10% are singletons; the top ten hold roughly 5.5%.

This receptor was obtained from a human donor who donated a stem cell graft to a child with acute myeloid leukemia. The sequences come from PBMCs from the stem cell graft donor, collected from the stem cell graft. The chain recombines TRBV25-1 with TRBJ2-2; D is possibly TRBD2 (5 bases). CDR3: CASSDAGGTGELFF. For the CDR3, the DNA is TGTGCCAGCAGTGACGCGGGTGGGACCGGGGAGCTGTTTTTT. Full variable domain (missing parts from reference TRBV25-1 and TRBJ2-2): EADIYQTPRYLVIGTGKKITLECSQTMGHDKMYWYQQDPGMELHLIHYSYGVNSTEKGDLSSESTVSRIRTEHFPLTLESARPSHTSQYLCASSDAGGTGELFFGEGSRLTVL.